One sample yielded the 18 T cell receptor beta chains listed below, sequenced in a study of blood T cell repertoires in COVID-19. This table comes from immunoSEQ multiplex PCR, and its TCRdb copy is limited to in-frame clones, with some not included. Of a few hundred thousand clones listed, roughly 90% were seen once; the top ten hold roughly 0.87%. The sample consisted of peripheral blood. The receptors shown here come from a man aged 18 to 30 with COVID-19, enrolled during active disease.

For this clone: The sample has other DNA sequences that encode this CDR3 too. V usage is TRBV11-2 and J usage is TRBJ2-7; D is perhaps TRBD2 (5 bases). V gave up 2 bases and J gave up 3 bases, with 11 bases separating them. Germline CDR1 SGHAT, CDR2 FQNNGV. The CDR3 is made up of 14 amino acids. The CDR3 region has the DNA TGTGCCAGCAGCTTAACGAGTGGGAGCTACGAGCAGTACTTC. Residues: CASSLTSGSYEQYF.

The gene calls are TRBV19 and TRBJ1-5, with unresolved D. The V gene lost 3 bases and the J gene lost 7 bases, with 13 bases spanning the gap. The CDR3 consists of 14 residues. Germline V lookup: CDR1 LNHDA, CDR2 SQIVND (reference sequence). The CDR3 spells CASSILGREQPQHF. CDR3 DNA sequence: TGTGCCAGTAGTATTCTGGGGAGGGAGCAGCCCCAGCATTTT.

The chain carries TRBV29-1 and TRBJ2-7; 8 positions match TRBD1. The V segment lost 6 bases and the J segment 3 bases; nucleotides outside the gene matches: 4. The CDR3 loop spans 12 amino acids. Germline V gene sequence: CDR1 SQVTM, CDR2 ANQGSEA. The CDR3 DNA follows: TGCAGCGTCGCTGACAGGGGCTACGAGCAGTACTTC. This encodes CSVADRGYEQYF.

The gene calls are TRBV7-2 and TRBJ2-5, with D possibly TRBD1 on 7 matching bases. The V gene lost 5 bases and the J gene lost 4 bases, with 14 bases spanning the gap. CDR3 size: 14 residues. The germline V gene has CDR1 SGHTA and CDR2 FQGNSA. The CDR3 DNA is TGTGCCAGCAGCCAGAACAGGGGAGGAGAGACCCAGTACTTC. Protein sequence: CASSQNRGGETQYF.

V gene TRBV9 combines with J gene TRBJ1-2; D remains unclear. Germline V gene sequence: CDR1 SGDLS, CDR2 YYNGEE. Trimming shortened V by 3 bases and J by 7 bases, and 7 bases separated the two germline ends. The CDR3 is 11 amino acids. Written as DNA, the CDR3 is TGTGCCAGCAGCGACAATTTTGGCTACACCTTC. Its translation is CASSDNFGYTF. The full variable domain, with the rest looked up from reference TRBV9 and TRBJ1-2, is DSGVTQTPKHLITATGQRVTLRCSPRSGDLSVYWYQQSLDQGLQFLIQYYNGEERAKGNILERFSAQQFPDLHSELNLSSLELGDSALYFCASSDNFGYTFGSGTRLTVV.

The V call is TRBV11-2, the J call TRBJ2-2; tentative D call: TRBD2 (6 bases). This CDR3 is built from 13 residues. The V and J ends lost 5 bases and 7 bases respectively, with 11 bases between them. Looked up from germline, CDR1 is SGHAT and CDR2 is FQNNGV. The CDR3 loop reads CASSRGGGGELFF. For the CDR3, the DNA is TGTGCCAGCAGCCGGGGAGGAGGCGGGGAGCTGTTTTTT.

The chain employs TRBV19 and TRBJ2-1, with a possible D match to TRBD2 (7 bases). CDR3 length equals 16 residues. V was clipped by 6 bases and J by 8 bases, with 23 bases between them. The germline gives CDR1 LNHDA, CDR2 SQIVND (reference sequence). CDR3 in DNA: TGTGCCAGTAGAGGGGGGGGCCCAGGGGATATGGATGAGCAGTTCTTC. Protein product: CASRGGGPGDMDEQFF.

The chain links TRBV5-1 to TRBJ2-1, with unresolved D. With 4 bases removed from V and 9 bases from J, the gap between germline ends came to 35 bases. In germline, CDR1 is SGHRS, CDR2 YFSETQ. The CDR3 length is 20 residues. In DNA, the CDR3 is TGCGCCAGCAGCCTGACCGTTGGTGCTAGTTTCGTACCGGGTCATACTGAGCAGTTCTTC. Residues: CASSLTVGASFVPGHTEQFF.

The chain links TRBV7-2 to TRBJ2-1, with D maybe TRBD2 (5 bases). V gave up 0 bases and J gave up 4 bases, with 19 bases separating them. The CDR3 is 18 amino acids. CDR1 SGHTA and CDR2 FQGNSA come from the germline V gene. The chain's CDR3 is CASSLAHGIGQLYNEQFF. CDR3 coding DNA: TGTGCCAGCAGCTTAGCGCACGGGATAGGCCAACTGTACAATGAGCAGTTCTTC.

The chain joins TRBV11-3 to TRBJ2-2; D gene unclear. This CDR3 contains 18 residues. Germline CDR1 SGHNT, CDR2 YENEEA. Trimming stripped 0 bases from V and 0 bases from J, with 14 bases between. The CDR3 is CASSLDLVESPNTGELFF. The DNA for the CDR3 is TGTGCCAGCAGCTTAGATCTTGTGGAGTCTCCGAACACCGGGGAGCTGTTTTTT.

To note about this clone: Other DNA sequences in this specimen translate into the identical CDR3. The rearrangement joins TRBV18 to TRBJ2-3; no reliable D call. Trimming shortened V by 3 bases and J by 1 base, and 5 bases separated the two germline ends. The CDR3 covers 13 residues. The germline CDR1 and CDR2 sequences are KGHSH and LQKENI. The CDR3 DNA reads as TGTGCCAGCTCACCCGGAGGCACAGATACGCAGTATTTT. It encodes CASSPGGTDTQYF.

The chain uses TRBV28 and TRBJ2-7; 10 positions match TRBD2. The ends lost 8 bases at V and 6 bases at J; junction bases unmatched: 10. From germline, CDR1 is MDHEN and CDR2 SYDVKM. The CDR3 is made up of 14 amino acids. CDR3 nucleotide sequence: TGTGCCAGCGTCGAAACTAGCGGGATTTCCGAGCAGTACTTC. It is translated as CASVETSGISEQYF.

The chain recombines TRBV6-5 with TRBJ1-3, with 8 positions matching TRBD1. From germline, CDR1 is MNHEY and CDR2 SVGAGI. CDR3 length: 12 amino acids. The trim removed 11 bases at V and 6 bases at J, leaving 6 bases unmatched. CDR3: CAAGGETNTIYF. The CDR3 nucleotides are TGTGCCGCAGGGGGCGAGACAAACACCATATATTTT.

This CDR3 is CATSDTAGGQIYEQYF. The DNA of the CDR3 is TGTGCCACCAGTGATACCGCAGGGGGCCAGATCTACGAGCAGTACTTC. The chain is built from TRBV24-1 and TRBJ2-7, with 8 bases that match TRBD1. The CDR3 contains 16 residues. Germline CDR1 reads KGHDR; CDR2 reads SFDVKD. With V trimmed by 3 bases and J by 3 bases, 9 bases remained unmatched.

This chain joins TRBV19 and TRBJ2-1; 7 bases align to TRBD1. The CDR3 spans 15 residues. CDR1 is LNHDA and CDR2 is SQIVND in the germline V gene (reference sequence). V was clipped by 6 bases and J by 10 bases; unmatched bases: 15. CDR3 residues: CASRDRSGPTGEQFF. CDR3 DNA: TGTGCCAGTAGGGACAGGTCAGGACCGACAGGGGAGCAGTTCTTC. Together with reference TRBV19 and TRBJ2-1, the CDR3 gives the full variable domain: DGGITQSPKYLFRKEGQNVTLSCEQNLNHDAMYWYRQDPGQGLRLIYYSQIVNDFQKGDIAEGYSVSREKKESFPLTVTSAQKNPTAFYLCASRDRSGPTGEQFFGPGTRLTVL.

The gene calls are TRBV15 and TRBJ2-5; 10 nucleotides align to TRBD2. This CDR3 is built from 17 residues. Germline CDR1 is LNHNV and CDR2 is YYDKDF (reference sequence). After removal of 0 bases from V and 5 bases from J, the junction contained 9 bases not matched to a gene. The CDR3 loop is CATSRDWASGSGETQYF. The CDR3 DNA is TGTGCCACCAGCAGAGATTGGGCTAGCGGGAGTGGTGAGACCCAGTACTTC.

The J gene is TRBJ2-5, the V gene TRBV6-5, with D perhaps matching TRBD1 (6 bases). The CDR3 length is 13 residues. The V gene lost 6 bases and the J gene lost 5 bases, with 13 bases spanning the gap. The V gene's germline CDR1 is MNHEY and CDR2 SVGAGI. The CDR3 sequence is CASSAQGGETQYF. The CDR3 DNA reads as TGTGCCAGCAGCGCACAGGGCGGGGAGACCCAGTACTTC.

The CDR3 region has the DNA TGCGCCAGCAGCCAAAGGGGACTTACTAATTCACCCCTCCACTTT. This translates into CASSQRGLTNSPLHF. The V gene is TRBV4-1, the J gene TRBJ1-6; a weak D match, TRBD1 (5 bases). V was pared by 2 bases and J by 6 bases, with 11 bases between. The CDR3 contains 15 residues. Germline lookup yields CDR1 MGHRA and CDR2 YSYEKL.